These T cell receptor beta chains were read from a single sample in a study of CD8+CD57+ T cells in acquired aplastic anemia. TCRdb itself ran the reads through MiXCR, one entry per CDR3 protein. The repertoire consists of about 200,000 distinct CDR3 sequences, with 60% to 80% occurring once and the leading ten covering roughly 61%. Sequencing used sorted CD4+, CD8+, or CD8+CD57+ T cells (not recorded which) from PBMCs. These receptors were taken from a human donor with aplastic anemia. CDR3s include the opening cysteine and the closing phenylalanine or tryptophan. A D gene is named only where the DNA matches it firmly. Only some rows state a clone size, as once, few, many or a class for expanded clones.

TRBV20-1	NA	once	TRBJ2-1	TGCAGTGCTAGGGGTGACGGGGTCCACTCCTACGAGCAGTTCTTC	CSARGDGVHSYEQFF
TRBV2	TRBD2	NA	TRBJ2-7	TGTGCCAGCAAAACTAGCGGGGGGTACTACGAGCAGTACTTC	CASKTSGGYYEQYF
TRBV12-3/TRBV12-4	NA	many	TRBJ2-1	TGTGCCAGCAGCCCATCCAGGGGGGACAATGAGCAGTTCTTC	CASSPSRGDNEQFF
TRBV7-7	TRBD2	once	TRBJ2-5	TGTGCTAGCAGCTTATGGGGGGGAGGAGAGACCCAGTACTTC	CASSLWGGGETQYF
TRBV9	NA	NA	TRBJ1-2	TGTGCCAGCAGCGTAGCTGGGGACACCAACTATGGCTACACCTTC	CASSVAGDTNYGYTF
TRBV20-1	NA	NA	TRBJ1-1	TGCAGTGCTAGATCCGGCCCAAACCTCGGCACTGAAGCTTTCTTT	CSARSGPNLGTEAFF
TRBV7-9	NA	NA	TRBJ2-7	TGTGCCAGCAGCTCCAGTGACGAGCAGTACTTC	CASSSSDEQYF
TRBV11-3	NA	NA	TRBJ2-3	TGTGCCAGCAGCTTAGAAGCGGGAGATACGCAGTATTTT	CASSLEAGDTQYF
TRBV7-8	TRBD1	NA	TRBJ2-7	TGTGCCAGCAGCCCTTTGACAGGGAGCTCCTACGAGCAGTACTTC	CASSPLTGSSYEQYF
TRBV7-9	TRBD2	NA	TRBJ2-3	TGTGCCAGCAGGCCCCTAAGCGGGAGGGACACAGATACGCAGTATTTT	CASRPLSGRDTDTQYF
TRBV7-2	TRBD1	NA	TRBJ1-6	TGTGCCAGCAGCTTCCAGGGGGCGCTGGGTTCACCCCTCCACTTT	CASSFQGALGSPLHF
TRBV7-3	NA	NA	TRBJ2-7	TGTGCCAGCAGCTTACAAGGGGCCCTGATCTACGAGCAGTACTTC	CASSLQGALIYEQYF
TRBV11-3	TRBD1	NA	TRBJ2-3	TGTGCCAGCAGCCGCGACAGGGGCACAGATACGCAGTATTTT	CASSRDRGTDTQYF
TRBV4-1	NA	many	TRBJ2-7	TGCGCCAGCGGCCAGGGTACCGAGCAGTACTTC	CASGQGTEQYF
TRBV10-1	TRBD2	NA	TRBJ2-2	TGCGCCAGCAGTGAGGGACTAGCGGGACGGGACACCGGGGAGCTGTTTTTT	CASSEGLAGRDTGELFF
TRBV15	NA	once	TRBJ2-5	TGTGCCACCAGCAGAGAGGGGGTGCGAGAATATGAGACCCAGTACTTC	CATSREGVREYETQYF
TRBV27	NA	few	TRBJ2-2	TGTGCCAGCAGTTTTCAGGGGGGTGTCACCGGGGAGCTGTTTTTT	CASSFQGGVTGELFF
TRBV7-3	TRBD1	few	TRBJ1-2	TGTGCCAGCAGCTCGACAGGGGGGAATGGCTACACCTTC	CASSSTGGNGYTF
TRBV20-1	TRBD2	NA	TRBJ2-5	TGCAGTGCTAGAACAGCGACTAGCGGGGAGCAAGAGACCCAGTACTTC	CSARTATSGEQETQYF
TRBV20-1	TRBD2	few	TRBJ2-3	TGCAGTGCTAGAGACCTTAGGACTAGCGGCACAGATACGCAGTATTTT	CSARDLRTSGTDTQYF
TRBV7-3	NA	NA	TRBJ2-7	TGTGCCAGTAGTACAACTAGCTTCTCAAGCTACGAGCAGTACTTC	CASSTTSFSSYEQYF
TRBV5-8	TRBD1	NA	TRBJ1-1	TGTGCCAGCAGTGAGACAGGGGTGACTGAAGCTTTCTTT	CASSETGVTEAFF
TRBV6-6	NA	many	TRBJ1-2	TGTGCCAGCAGTTACGATTTCCTAGGGAGGATCAGTGGCTACACCTTC	CASSYDFLGRISGYTF
TRBV9	NA	NA	TRBJ1-2	TGTGCCAGCAGCGTAGGAGGCGCGGGGAATGGCTACACCTTC	CASSVGGAGNGYTF
TRBV6-5	NA	many	TRBJ1-2	TGTGCCAGCAGCCCCGGGGCGGGCTATGGCTACACCTTC	CASSPGAGYGYTF
TRBV15	NA	few	TRBJ1-2	TGTGCCACCAGCAGAGAAAAGGGCTCCTATGGCTACACCTTC	CATSREKGSYGYTF
TRBV19	TRBD1	NA	TRBJ1-6	TGTGCCACTAGAGAGGACAGGGGTTTCTCACCCCTCCACTTT	CATREDRGFSPLHF
TRBV7-2	NA	NA	TRBJ1-2	TGTGCCAGCAGCTCGCAGGCGCAGACCTATGGCTACACCTTC	CASSSQAQTYGYTF
TRBV10-3	NA	NA	TRBJ2-1	TGTGCCATCAGAGTCGGAGGGAATGAGCAGTTCTTC	CAIRVGGNEQFF
TRBV7-9	NA	NA	TRBJ2-1	TGTGCCAGCACTCTTCCAAGCTCCTACAATGAGCAGTTCTTC	CASTLPSSYNEQFF
TRBV7-3	NA	NA	TRBJ2-7	TGTGCCAGCAGCTCCCAAACAGGTCTGGAGCAGTACTTC	CASSSQTGLEQYF
TRBV29-1	NA	NA	TRBJ2-5	TGCAGCGTTGAACCCTGGATACAGCCACAAGAGACCCAGTACTTC	CSVEPWIQPQETQYF
TRBV7-8	TRBD2	NA	TRBJ2-1	TGTGCCAGCAGCTTAGGGAGCGGGAGGGCCTACAATGAGCAGTTCTTC	CASSLGSGRAYNEQFF
TRBV7-2	TRBD1	NA	TRBJ1-2	TGTGCCAGCACAGGGGGCGCAGATGGCTACACCTTC	CASTGGADGYTF
TRBV15	NA	few	TRBJ2-7	TGTGCCACCAGCTCACGGGAGTGGGGGGTCGAGCAGTACTTC	CATSSREWGVEQYF
TRBV10-3	TRBD1	NA	TRBJ1-2	TGTGCCATCAGTATAGACAGGGAGAATGGCTACACCTTC	CAISIDRENGYTF
TRBV20-1	NA	NA	TRBJ2-7	TGCAGTGCCTGGAGACCGGAGGGACAGCCCTACGAGCAGTACTTC	CSAWRPEGQPYEQYF
TRBV7-2	NA	NA	TRBJ1-2	TGTGCCAGCAGTACGGGGTCCCACTATGGCTACACCTTC	CASSTGSHYGYTF
TRBV19	TRBD1	NA	TRBJ1-3	TGTGCCGCAGGACAGGGGGCGGTGGTAAACACCATATATTTT	CAAGQGAVVNTIYF
TRBV10-3	NA	few	TRBJ2-3	TGTGCCATCAGTGAACTTAGCGGCGGTGGCACAGATACGCAGTATTTT	CAISELSGGGTDTQYF
TRBV20-1	TRBD1	few	TRBJ2-7	TGCAGTGCTAGTCCTGACAGGGCCTCCTACGAGCAGTACTTC	CSASPDRASYEQYF
TRBV7-9	NA	few	TRBJ2-5	TGTGCCAGCAGCTTAGCGCGAGGGGGGGAGACCCAGTACTTC	CASSLARGGETQYF
TRBV14	TRBD1	once	TRBJ2-7	TGTGCCAGCAGCCAGAGGGACAGGAAGTACGAGCAGTACTTC	CASSQRDRKYEQYF
TRBV7-8	NA	NA	TRBJ2-7	TGTGCCAGCAGCTTAGCCCCCCCGGGGCTCGAGCAGTACTTC	CASSLAPPGLEQYF
TRBV19	NA	NA	TRBJ2-6	TGTGCCAGTAGTATAGACGACTCTGGGGCCAACGTCCTGACTTTC	CASSIDDSGANVLTF
TRBV9	NA	NA	TRBJ2-1	TGTGCCAGCAGCCTTAGCGTTGATGAGCAGTTCTTC	CASSLSVDEQFF
TRBV5-1	NA	NA	TRBJ2-7	TGCGCCAGCAGCTTAGGTCCCTCCTCCAGCGAGCAGTACTTC	CASSLGPSSSEQYF
TRBV20-1	NA	many	TRBJ1-5	TGCAGTGCTAGCGCCTCAGGGAAGGAAAATCAGCCCCAGCATTTT	CSASASGKENQPQHF
TRBV25-1	NA	NA	TRBJ2-7	TGTGCCAGCAGTGAACGGGGACAAGCGACCAACGAGCAGTACTTC	CASSERGQATNEQYF
TRBV9	NA	NA	TRBJ1-3	TGTGCCAGCAGCCCCGGGACACACTCTGGAAACACCATATATTTT	CASSPGTHSGNTIYF
TRBV7-9	TRBD1	few	TRBJ2-1	TGTGCCAGCAGCTTAGCCCCGGGACAGGGGTTGAATGAGCAGTTCTTC	CASSLAPGQGLNEQFF
TRBV9	NA	few	TRBJ2-5	TGTGCCAGCAGCCCTCGGGCTCAAGAGACCCAGTACTTC	CASSPRAQETQYF